Here is one TCR beta chain with its context. These data originate in a study of blood T cell repertoires in COVID-19. Overall study: PBMCs, B-cell-depleted T cells, or T cells provided the cDNA or gDNA that made up the material.

For recovered donors of Cohort 3, there were two negative PCRs, clearance, or symptom resolution. The germline V and J ends were trimmed by 2 bases and 0 bases, with 14 bases remaining between them. This CDR3 contains 16 residues. Per the study methods: Reference gene primers were amplified, and this amplification served to estimate nucleated cell counts. Assay used: immunoSEQ multiplex PCR; TCRdb lists only in-frame clones, some missing. That table gives V, J and clone size, and the DNA gave D and trimming. This sample has about 130,000 clones, with 70% to 90% found just once. Material for sequencing was PBMCs or T cells enriched from blood (not recorded which). This receptor was obtained from a woman aged 45 to 65 who had recovered from COVID-19. The chain employs TRBV6-7 and TRBJ2-7; D may be TRBD1 (5 bases). TRBV6-7 is designated an ORF whose function remains uncertain. The CDR3 sequence: CASSYRPGRRSYEQYF. In nucleotides, the CDR3 is TGTGCCAGCAGTTACCGCCCAGGGCGGCGCTCCTACGAGCAGTACTTC.